This TCR beta chain appears in the sequencing data of a study of technical replicates of blood from several donors. Assay: immunoSEQ multiplex PCR; the TCRdb copy retains only in-frame clones and omits some. The sample has about 100,000 clones, about 95% seen once. The V gene end was trimmed by 4 bases and the J gene end by 7 bases; junction bases not matched to a gene: 3. Germline CDR1 and CDR2: MNHEY and SMNVEV (reference sequence). The CDR3 runs to 14 residues. This clonotype was obtained from a human donor in good health. The specimen sequenced was T cells isolated from PBMCs. The chain employs TRBV27 and TRBJ2-7; 14 bases agree with TRBD2. CDR3 residues: CASSWGLAGDEQYF. The CDR3 region has the DNA TGTGCCAGCAGTTGGGGACTAGCGGGAGATGAGCAGTACTTC.